The 22 T cell receptor beta chains listed next were all sequenced from one sample in a study of blood T cell repertoires in COVID-19. TCRdb's table, derived via immunoSEQ multiplex PCR, lists solely in-frame clones and lacks some. The sample shows about 230,000 clones, around 90% of them seen only once. Material for sequencing was peripheral blood. The receptor source for this set is a man aged 30-40 years with COVID-19, enrolled during active disease.

In nucleotides, the CDR3 is TGTGCCAGTAGTATTACCACAGGGGACGGGCAGTACTTC. Encoded protein: CASSITTGDGQYF. This chain connects TRBV19 to TRBJ2-7; 7 nucleotides agree with TRBD1. J gave up 9 bases and V 3 bases, and 8 bases lay outside the gene matches. Germline CDR1 and CDR2: LNHDA and SQIVND (reference sequence). This CDR3 is built from 13 residues.

The chain recombines TRBV2 with TRBJ1-1; 9 bases line up with TRBD1. This CDR3 region has 15 residues. The germline CDR1 and CDR2 sequences are SNHLY and FYNNEI. Germline trimming cut 6 bases from V and 1 base from J; bases unmatched to any gene: 6. For the CDR3, the DNA is TGTGCCAGCAGCGGACAGGGGAGCGGGAACACTGAAGCTTTCTTT. It specifies CASSGQGSGNTEAFF.

V is TRBV7-9 and J is TRBJ1-6; maybe TRBD1 (5 bases). With 2 bases removed from V and 0 bases from J, the gap between germline ends came to 11 bases. From germline, CDR1 is SEHNR and CDR2 FQNEAQ (reference sequence). The CDR3 loop spans 17 amino acids. CDR3 sequence reads: CASSLPRQSSYNSPLHF. In DNA, the CDR3 is TGTGCCAGCAGCTTACCCCGACAGAGCTCCTATAATTCACCCCTCCACTTT.

The chain uses TRBV7-9 and TRBJ2-7; 11 nucleotides align to TRBD1. The V gene's germline CDR1 is SEHNR and CDR2 FQNEAQ (reference sequence). The CDR3 sequence is 15 residues long. J lost 7 bases, V lost 4 bases, and 9 bases had no gene match. CDR3 in DNA: TGTGCCAGCAGCTCCGGGGACAGGGGGAATGTGGAGCAGTACTTC. Protein sequence: CASSSGDRGNVEQYF.

The CDR3: CASDLAGGYNEQFF. In nucleotides, the CDR3 is TGTGCCAGCGATCTAGCGGGAGGTTACAATGAGCAGTTCTTC. The chain uses TRBV5-5 and TRBJ2-1; 11 bases agree with TRBD2. This CDR3 has 14 residues. The germline V gene has CDR1 SGHKS and CDR2 YYEKEE (reference sequence). V was pared by 7 bases and J by 4 bases, with 4 bases of the junction left unmatched.

The rearrangement joins TRBV27 to TRBJ2-5; tentative D call: TRBD1 (5 bases). Germline V gives CDR1 MNHEY, CDR2 SMNVEV (reference sequence). The CDR3 is made up of 18 amino acids. Trimming cost V 0 bases and J 0 bases, with 17 bases left between them. DNA of the CDR3: TGTGCCAGCAGTTTATCGTTAATAGGGGCACGGTACCAAGAGACCCAGTACTTC. Translation gives CASSLSLIGARYQETQYF.

This rearrangement joins TRBV6-1 to TRBJ1-6; D unresolved. The CDR3 totals 14 residues. Germline CDR1 reads MNHNS; CDR2 reads SASEGT. V was shortened by 3 bases and J by 9 bases, with 12 bases between the two germline ends. The CDR3 DNA sequence: TGTGCCAGCAGTGATTATGTATCGGTTTCACCCCTCCACTTT. It yields the protein CASSDYVSVSPLHF.

This chain connects TRBV11-2 to TRBJ2-7; 10 nucleotides match TRBD1. The CDR3 contains 15 residues. In germline, CDR1 is SGHAT, CDR2 FQNNGV. The ends lost 3 bases at V and 3 bases at J; junction bases unmatched: 5. The CDR3 region is CASSLTGGPHYEQYF. CDR3 coding DNA: TGTGCCAGCAGCTTGACAGGGGGCCCCCACTACGAGCAGTACTTC.

The table lists this clone with a few counts. This chain connects TRBV7-9 to TRBJ1-5; TRBD1 might be the D (6 bases). This CDR3 contains 15 residues. V dropped 1 base and J dropped 2 bases, with 9 bases sitting between them. The germline V gene encodes CDR1 SEHNR and CDR2 FQNEAQ (reference sequence). CDR3: CASSLDRAGNQPQHF. CDR3 coding DNA: TGTGCCAGCAGCTTAGACAGGGCCGGCAATCAGCCCCAGCATTTT.

The chain joins TRBV25-1 to TRBJ1-6; maybe TRBD1 (5 bases). Looked up from germline, CDR1 is MGHDK and CDR2 is SYGVNS. This CDR3 contains 13 residues. Trimming stripped 5 bases from V and 7 bases from J, with 9 bases between. The DNA for the CDR3 is TGTGCCAGCAGTTTGGGGGGAAATTCACCCCTCCACTTT. This translates into CASSLGGNSPLHF.

V is TRBV11-2 and J is TRBJ2-7; D not certain. Germline CDR1 SGHAT, CDR2 FQNNGV. The CDR3 runs 14 residues. The V gene lost 5 bases and the J gene lost 6 bases, with 17 bases spanning the gap. CDR3 sequence (DNA): TGTGCCAGCAGCCCGAGTGAGGTTATCGGCGAGCAGTACTTC. Its translation: CASSPSEVIGEQYF. The full variable domain, completed using reference TRBV11-2 and TRBJ2-7, is EAGVAQSPRYKIIEKRQSVAFWCNPISGHATLYWYQQILGQGPKLLIQFQNNGVVDDSQLPKDRFSAERLKGVDSTLKIQPAKLEDSAVYLCASSPSEVIGEQYFGPGTRLTVT.

The chain has TRBV25-1 and TRBJ1-2, with TRBD1 matching 9 bases. With 0 bases clipped from V and 8 bases from J, the junction kept 7 bases outside the gene matches. The germline V gene encodes CDR1 MGHDK and CDR2 SYGVNS. This CDR3 has 15 residues. The CDR3 protein is CASSEYSGTGRGYTF. The CDR3 DNA follows: TGTGCCAGCAGTGAATATAGTGGGACAGGGAGAGGCTACACCTTC.

This chain uses TRBV24-1 with TRBJ2-7, with 12 bases that match TRBD2. This CDR3 has 16 residues. V dropped 4 bases and J dropped 1; count of bases not matched to a gene: 4. Germline V gene sequence: CDR1 KGHDR, CDR2 SFDVKD. In DNA, the CDR3 is TGTGCCACCAGTGAAGCCGGGACTAGCGGGTCCTACGAGCAGTACTTC. Its protein is CATSEAGTSGSYEQYF.

The V and J genes are TRBV5-6 and TRBJ1-2, with TRBD1 matching 8 bases. CDR1 is SGHDT, CDR2 YYEEEE, per germline. The CDR3 consists of 14 residues. V was pared by 5 bases and J by 1 base, with 4 bases of the junction left unmatched. The chain's CDR3 is CASSWTGNNYGYTF. DNA for the CDR3: TGTGCCAGCAGTTGGACAGGGAATAACTATGGCTACACCTTC. Drawing the rest from reference TRBV5-6 and TRBJ1-2, the complete variable domain is DAGVTQSPTHLIKTRGQQVTLRCSPKSGHDTVSWYQQALGQGPQFIFQYYEEEERQRGNFPDRFSGHQFPNYSSELNVNALLLGDSALYLCASSWTGNNYGYTFGSGTRLTVV.

V gene TRBV11-2 combines with J gene TRBJ1-1; maybe TRBD1 (5 bases). V lost 5 bases to trimming and J lost 1 base, with 14 bases between them. This CDR3 spans 15 amino acids. CDR1 is SGHAT, CDR2 FQNNGV, per germline. CDR3 loop: CASSLMGGTNTEAFF. CDR3 bases: TGTGCCAGCAGCCTGATGGGGGGGACGAACACTGAAGCTTTCTTT. Based on the CDR3 plus reference TRBV11-2 and TRBJ1-1, the full variable domain is EAGVAQSPRYKIIEKRQSVAFWCNPISGHATLYWYQQILGQGPKLLIQFQNNGVVDDSQLPKDRFSAERLKGVDSTLKIQPAKLEDSAVYLCASSLMGGTNTEAFFGQGTRLTVV.

V gene TRBV5-1 combines with J gene TRBJ2-1; 9 bases match TRBD1. This CDR3 has 16 amino acids. V trimming: 0 bases; J trimming: 8 bases; junction bases outside the gene matches: 9. In germline, CDR1 is SGHRS, CDR2 YFSETQ. For the CDR3, the DNA is TGCGCCAGCAGCTTGGGACCGGGACAGGGAATCTATGAGCAGTTCTTC. Protein sequence: CASSLGPGQGIYEQFF.

The rearrangement uses TRBV6-2 or TRBV6-3 and TRBJ2-2, with TRBD1 matching over 9 bases. In germline, CDR1 is MNHEY, CDR2 SVGEGT. CDR3 length: 20 residues. With V trimmed by 0 bases and J by 2 bases, 13 bases remained unmatched. The CDR3 protein is CASSYSGTGGRFLNTGELFF. The CDR3, as DNA: TGTGCCAGCAGTTACTCTGGAACAGGGGGCCGATTCCTTAACACCGGGGAGCTGTTTTTT.

This chain uses TRBV5-4 with TRBJ2-3, with a weak D call TRBD2 (7 bases). In germline, CDR1 is SGHNT, CDR2 YYREEE (reference sequence). The CDR3 is 18 residues long. Trimming took off 5 bases at V and 4 bases at J, with 26 bases between the two ends. CDR3 amino acids: CASSSEGGAGSAADTQYF. In DNA, the CDR3 is TGTGCCAGCAGTTCAGAGGGGGGGGCGGGATCGGCAGCAGATACGCAGTATTTT. Drawing the rest from reference TRBV5-4 and TRBJ2-3, the complete variable domain is ETGVTQSPTHLIKTRGQQVTLRCSSQSGHNTVSWYQQALGQGPQFIFQYYREEENGRGNFPPRFSGLQFPNYSSELNVNALELDDSALYLCASSSEGGAGSAADTQYFGPGTRLTVL.

The CDR3 here is CASSMRALEQYF. The CDR3 bases are TGTGCCAGCAGCATGCGGGCTCTCGAGCAGTACTTC. The genes are TRBV7-9 and TRBJ2-7; possibly TRBD2 for D (5 bases). Germline V gives CDR1 SEHNR, CDR2 FQNEAQ (reference sequence). With 5 bases removed from V and 6 bases from J, the gap between germline ends came to 11 bases. CDR3 length: 12 amino acids.

This clone was seen once. V is TRBV28 and J is TRBJ2-7; TRBD2 matches at 9 bases. Germline V gene lookup returns CDR1 MDHEN and CDR2 SYDVKM. The CDR3 contains 14 residues. V dropped 7 bases and J dropped 4; count of bases not matched to a gene: 8. CDR3 nucleotide sequence: TGTGCCAGCATGGACGGACTAGCGCGATACGAGCAGTACTTC. Its protein product is CASMDGLARYEQYF.

The chain links TRBV2 to TRBJ1-1; a weak D match, TRBD1 (6 bases). There are 13 residues in the CDR3. Germline V gene sequence: CDR1 SNHLY, CDR2 FYNNEI. Trimming shortened V by 6 bases and J by 1 base, and 9 bases separated the two germline ends. CDR3 DNA: TGTGCCAGCAGGTCCAGGGGGAACACTGAAGCTTTCTTT. It is translated as CASRSRGNTEAFF.

The chain recombines TRBV28 with TRBJ1-2, with 7 bases aligning to TRBD1. In germline, CDR1 is MDHEN, CDR2 SYDVKM. V was clipped by 7 bases and J by 3 bases; unmatched bases: 23. CDR3 length: 19 amino acids. CDR3 DNA sequence: TGTGCCAGCACTCGAAGGCGGTCCGCTCGAAAAGGGGGCGACTATGGCTACACCTTC. Residues: CASTRRRSARKGGDYGYTF.